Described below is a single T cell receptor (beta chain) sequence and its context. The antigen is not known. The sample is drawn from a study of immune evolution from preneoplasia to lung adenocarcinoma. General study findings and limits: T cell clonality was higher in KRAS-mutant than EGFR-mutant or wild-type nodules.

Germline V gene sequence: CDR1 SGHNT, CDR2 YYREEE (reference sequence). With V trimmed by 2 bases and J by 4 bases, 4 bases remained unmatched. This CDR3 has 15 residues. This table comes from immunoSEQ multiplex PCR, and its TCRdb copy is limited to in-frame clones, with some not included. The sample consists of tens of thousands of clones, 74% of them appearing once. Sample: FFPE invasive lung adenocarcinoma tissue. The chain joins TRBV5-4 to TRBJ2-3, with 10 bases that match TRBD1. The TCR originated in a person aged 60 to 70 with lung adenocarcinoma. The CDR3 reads CASSFPTGGADTQYF. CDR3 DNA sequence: TGTGCCAGCAGCTTCCCGACAGGGGGCGCAGATACGCAGTATTTT.